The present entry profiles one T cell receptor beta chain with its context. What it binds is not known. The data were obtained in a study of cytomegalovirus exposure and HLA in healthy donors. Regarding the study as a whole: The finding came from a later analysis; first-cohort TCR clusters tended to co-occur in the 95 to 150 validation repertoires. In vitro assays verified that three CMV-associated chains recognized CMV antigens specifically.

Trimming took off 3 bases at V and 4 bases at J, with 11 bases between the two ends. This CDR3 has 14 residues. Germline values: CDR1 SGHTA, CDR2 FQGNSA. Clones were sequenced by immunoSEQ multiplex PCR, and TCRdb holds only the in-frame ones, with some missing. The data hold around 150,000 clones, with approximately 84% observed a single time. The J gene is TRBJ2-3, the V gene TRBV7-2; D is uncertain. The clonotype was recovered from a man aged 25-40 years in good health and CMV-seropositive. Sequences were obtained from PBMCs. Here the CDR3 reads CASSFFSDPDTQYF. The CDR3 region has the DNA TGTGCCAGCAGCTTTTTCAGTGATCCAGATACGCAGTATTTT. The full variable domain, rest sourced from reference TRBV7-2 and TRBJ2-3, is GAGVSQSPSNKVTEKGKDVELRCDPISGHTALYWYRQSLGQGLEFLIYFQGNSAPDKSGLPSDRFSAERTGGSVSTLTIQRTQQEDSAVYLCASSFFSDPDTQYFGPGTRLTVL.